Sequencing of this TCR beta chain was carried out in a study of cytomegalovirus exposure and HLA in healthy donors. V lost 3 bases and J lost 4; bases outside the gene matches: 5. CDR3 length: 14 amino acids. The germline V gene encodes CDR1 SGHTA and CDR2 FQGNSA. Study-level results: Through in vitro validation, three CMV-associated chains were shown to be specific for CMV antigens.

A few counts support this clone. As yet, its antigen is unknown. Use of 60 Vbeta and 13 Jbeta primers characterized the PCR. Produced via immunoSEQ multiplex PCR; TCRdb's table is partial and in-frame only. This table holds around 300,000 clones, around 90% found once. Sequencing was done on a sample of PBMCs. The TCR comes from a woman younger than 30 in good health and CMV-seronegative. The chain links TRBV7-2 to TRBJ1-2; TRBD1 aligns across 7 bases. The CDR3 DNA reads as TGTGCCAGCAGCTTGAACAGGGGCCTCTATGGCTACACCTTC. Protein product: CASSLNRGLYGYTF.